The clone carrying this TCR beta chain was seen repeatedly, ten times or more. Its antigen is undetermined. There are 16 residues in the CDR3. V was cut by 0 bases and J by 2 bases, with 13 bases left in between. The V gene's germline CDR1 is ENHRY and CDR2 SYGVKD. The source of the PBMCs was 8 to 10 ml of fresh peripheral blood. TCR beta CDR3 regions were amplified from RNA transcripts. The primer set for the first-round RT-PCR of the TCR CDR3 was HTBI. TCRdb processed the multiplex PCR reads anew with MiXCR; each CDR3 protein has one entry. The repertoire holds roughly 400,000 distinct CDR3 sequences, with around 15% as singletons. The record originates from a study of T cells in Graves' hyperthyroidism and ophthalmopathy. Findings and caveats of the study: Expanded thyroid clonotypes (above 0.001) were mostly also found in blood. The model made its ophthalmopathy prediction, and onset followed a median approximately six months later.

The material sequenced was blood. The rearrangement joins TRBV10-3 to TRBJ1-1; D uncertain. This receptor was identified in a man aged 50 or older with Graves' ophthalmopathy. The chain's CDR3 is CAISESKYRANTEAFF. DNA of the CDR3: TGTGCCATCAGTGAGTCGAAGTACCGGGCCAACACTGAAGCTTTCTTT.